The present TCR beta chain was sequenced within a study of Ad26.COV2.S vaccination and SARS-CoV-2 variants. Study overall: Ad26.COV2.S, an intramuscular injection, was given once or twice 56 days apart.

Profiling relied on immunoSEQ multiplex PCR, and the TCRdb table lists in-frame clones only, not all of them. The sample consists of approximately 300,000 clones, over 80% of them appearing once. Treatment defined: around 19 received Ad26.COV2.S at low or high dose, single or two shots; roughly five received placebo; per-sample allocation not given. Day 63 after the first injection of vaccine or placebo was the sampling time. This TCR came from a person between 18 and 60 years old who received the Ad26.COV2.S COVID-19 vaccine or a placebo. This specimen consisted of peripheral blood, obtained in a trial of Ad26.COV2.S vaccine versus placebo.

The CDR3 spells CASSSRTGNTEAFF. CDR3 DNA: TGTGCCAGCAGTTCCCGGACAGGGAACACTGAAGCTTTCTTT. The chain joins TRBV27 to TRBJ1-1, with 7 bases identical to TRBD1. The germline V gene encodes CDR1 MNHEY and CDR2 SMNVEV (reference sequence). V shed 4 bases and J 1 base; nucleotides not matched to a gene: 3. The CDR3 spans 14 residues.